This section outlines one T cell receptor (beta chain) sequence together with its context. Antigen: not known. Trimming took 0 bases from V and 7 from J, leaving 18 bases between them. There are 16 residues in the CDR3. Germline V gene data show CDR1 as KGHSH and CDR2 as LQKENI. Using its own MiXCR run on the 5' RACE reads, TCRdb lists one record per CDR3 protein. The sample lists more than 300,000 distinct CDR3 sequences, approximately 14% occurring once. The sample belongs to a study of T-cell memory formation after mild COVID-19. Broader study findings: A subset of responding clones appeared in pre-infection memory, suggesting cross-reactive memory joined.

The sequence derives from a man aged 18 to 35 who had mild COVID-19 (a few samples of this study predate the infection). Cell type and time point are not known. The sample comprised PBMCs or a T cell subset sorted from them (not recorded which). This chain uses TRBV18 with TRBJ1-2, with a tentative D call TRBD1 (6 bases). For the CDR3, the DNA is TGTGCCAGCTCACCACCCTATTCGGGGGGCGGCGGTGGCTACACCTTC. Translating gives CASSPPYSGGGGGYTF.